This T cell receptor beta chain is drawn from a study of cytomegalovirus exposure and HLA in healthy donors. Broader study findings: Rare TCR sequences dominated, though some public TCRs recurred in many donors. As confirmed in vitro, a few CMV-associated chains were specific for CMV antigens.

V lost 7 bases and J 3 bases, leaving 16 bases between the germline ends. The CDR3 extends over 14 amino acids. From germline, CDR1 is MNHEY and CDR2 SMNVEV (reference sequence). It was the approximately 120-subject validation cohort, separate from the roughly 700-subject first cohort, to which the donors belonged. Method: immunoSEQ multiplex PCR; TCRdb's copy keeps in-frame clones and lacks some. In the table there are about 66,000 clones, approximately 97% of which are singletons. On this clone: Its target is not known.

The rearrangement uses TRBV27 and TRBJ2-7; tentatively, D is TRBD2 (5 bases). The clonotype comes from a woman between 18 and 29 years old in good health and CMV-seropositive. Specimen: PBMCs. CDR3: CASNKGSFHYEQYF. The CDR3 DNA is TGTGCCAGCAATAAAGGGAGTTTTCACTACGAGCAGTACTTC.